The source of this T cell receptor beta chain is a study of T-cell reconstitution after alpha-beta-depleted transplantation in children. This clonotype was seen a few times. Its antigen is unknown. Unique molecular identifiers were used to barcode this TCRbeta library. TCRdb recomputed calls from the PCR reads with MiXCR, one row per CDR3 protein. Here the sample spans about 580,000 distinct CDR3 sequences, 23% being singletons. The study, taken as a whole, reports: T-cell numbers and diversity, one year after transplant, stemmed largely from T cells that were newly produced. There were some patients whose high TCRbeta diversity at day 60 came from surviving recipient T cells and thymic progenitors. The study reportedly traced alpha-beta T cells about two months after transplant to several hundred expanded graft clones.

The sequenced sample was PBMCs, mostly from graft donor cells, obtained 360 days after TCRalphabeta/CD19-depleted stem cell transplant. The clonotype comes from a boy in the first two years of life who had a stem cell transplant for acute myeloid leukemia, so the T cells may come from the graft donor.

The CDR3 sequence is CASSQPTVQPQHF. In nucleotides, the CDR3 is TGCGCCAGCAGCCAACCCACAGTCCAGCCCCAGCATTTT. The chain has TRBV4-1 and TRBJ1-5; no clear D. With 2 bases removed from V and 7 bases from J, the gap between germline ends came to 9 bases. CDR1 and CDR2 from the germline V gene are MGHRA and YSYEKL. The length of the CDR3 is 13 residues.